A selection of T cell receptor beta chains follows, all from one sample in a study of blood T cell repertoires in COVID-19. Some clones are missing from TCRdb's copy, which holds only in-frame ones; the method was immunoSEQ multiplex PCR. The table records tens of thousands of clones, over 90% of them present only once. Source material: peripheral blood. These receptors all stem from a human donor in a cohort sampled during active COVID-19. CDR3s include the opening cysteine and the closing phenylalanine or tryptophan.

CASSVRTGGSETQYF,TRBV9,TRBJ2-5
CASSIELRTAYNSPLHF,TRBV19,TRBJ1-6
CASSLGLGGSSYEQYF,TRBV13,TRBJ2-7
CASSLLKFEAGGTSPTDTQYF,TRBV7-8,TRBJ2-3
CAISEGMLTSGRGEQFF,TRBV10-3,TRBJ2-1
CASSLGQYYEQYF,TRBV12-3/TRBV12-4,TRBJ2-7
CASSLGAGAKETQYF,TRBV5-4,TRBJ2-5
CASSSRALARRHEQYF,TRBV7-2,TRBJ2-7
CATSRGGLASSYEQYF,TRBV15,TRBJ2-7
CASSFSVEQYF,TRBV7-8,TRBJ2-7
CASRAGTVGTQYF,TRBV6-6,TRBJ2-5
CASSSGTSGRYGTDTQYF,TRBV9,TRBJ2-3
CASSSLAGGLTDTQYF,TRBV27,TRBJ2-3
CASSRSGYEQYF,TRBV11-3,TRBJ2-7
CASSRRVTGGENIQYF,TRBV5-6,TRBJ2-4
CAWSDSLETQYF,TRBV30,TRBJ2-5